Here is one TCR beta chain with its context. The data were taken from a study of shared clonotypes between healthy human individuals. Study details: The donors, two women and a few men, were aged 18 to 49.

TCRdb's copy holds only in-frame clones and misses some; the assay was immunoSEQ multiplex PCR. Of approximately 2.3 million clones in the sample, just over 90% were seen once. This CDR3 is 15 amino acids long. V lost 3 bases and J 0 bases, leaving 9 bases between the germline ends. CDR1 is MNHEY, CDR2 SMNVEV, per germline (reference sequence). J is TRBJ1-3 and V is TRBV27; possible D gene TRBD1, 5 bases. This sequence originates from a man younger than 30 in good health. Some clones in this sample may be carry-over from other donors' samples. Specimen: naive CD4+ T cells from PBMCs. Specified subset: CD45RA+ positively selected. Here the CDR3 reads CASSFFDSSGNTIYF. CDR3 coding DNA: TGTGCCAGCAGTTTTTTCGACAGCTCTGGAAACACCATATATTTT.